This T cell receptor beta chain was identified during a study of neurological immune-mediated disorders. This clonotype has ten or more counts. No antigen is known for it. Trimming took off 7 bases at V and 0 bases at J, with 13 bases between the two ends. This CDR3 region has 14 residues. CDR1 WSHSY and CDR2 SAAADI come from the germline V gene. Whole-study findings and limits: Patients with HTLV-1-associated myelopathy had the highest level of TCR clonal expansion, whereas patients with multiple sclerosis had the lowest level, falling beneath the level found in healthy controls. The study found no CDR3 amino acid sequences shared by expanded clones across subjects, suggesting private repertoires in all groups.

The time point: longitudinal time-point 1 (baseline). Each CDR3 protein is one row after TCRdb ran MiXCR on the 5' RACE reads. The sample has some 38,000 distinct CDR3 sequences, around 3.1% seen once. V usage is TRBV10-2 and J usage is TRBJ2-7; no reliable D call. This clonotype was sampled from a woman aged 55-75 years with multiple sclerosis. Sequencing input: PBMCs. The CDR3 coding sequence is TGCGCCAGCAACCCCAGTTCCCTCTCCTACGAGCAGTACTTC. It codes for CASNPSSLSYEQYF.